This T cell receptor beta chain comes out of a study of T cell repertoires in cytomegalovirus infection. Overall study context: It was recently identified HLA-C-restricted and well-studied HLA-B-restricted CMV epitopes that the study used.

This CDR3 contains 17 residues. V lost 0 bases and J lost 2, with 14 bases in between. Germline V gene data show CDR1 as MGHRA and CDR2 as YSYEKL. MiXCR, run by TCRdb on the reads, gives a single entry per CDR3 protein. The sample comprises about 920,000 distinct CDR3 sequences, less than 35% of which are singletons, and about 14% rests with the top ten. In the case of this clonotype: The antigen is not known.

This sequence was found in a human donor in good health (CMV status not recorded). Some clones in this sample may be carry-over from other donors' samples. Here the sequenced sample was cultured CD8+ T cells from PBMCs, taken from culture after CMV antigen stimulation. The chain couples TRBV4-1 to TRBJ1-5; D not resolved. The DNA for the CDR3 is TGCGCCAGCAGCCAAGAAGGATCGGGGTCCGGCAATCAGCCCCAGCATTTT. Encoded protein: CASSQEGSGSGNQPQHF.